The rows below give T cell receptor beta chains drawn from one sample of a study of Ad26.COV2.S vaccination and SARS-CoV-2 variants. Data came from immunoSEQ multiplex PCR; TCRdb stores just in-frame clones and leaves some out. The table shows roughly 700,000 clones, with around 89% occurring only once. This sample comprised peripheral blood, obtained in a trial of Ad26.COV2.S vaccine versus placebo. The receptors were sampled from a person between 18 and 65 years old who received the Ad26.COV2.S COVID-19 vaccine or a placebo. Each CDR3 is given with its conserved first and last residue. A D gene is named only where the DNA matches it firmly. Some rows mark clone size as missing; the rest say once, few, many or name a class of expanded clone.

clone size,D gene,J gene,V gene,CDR3 DNA,CDR3 protein
-,TRBD1,TRBJ1-4,TRBV6-5,TGTGCCAGCAGCCTGGAGGGGACAGGGGGTGAAAAACTGTTTTTT,CASSLEGTGGEKLFF
-,TRBD1,TRBJ1-4,TRBV5-6,TGTGCCAGCAGCTTGGGTCGGACAGGGGCTAAACTGTTTTTT,CASSLGRTGAKLFF
-,-,TRBJ2-7,TRBV3-1/TRBV3-2,TGTGCCAGCAGCCAAGATTGGCAGGGCCAACAAGACTTC,CASSQDWQGQQDF
-,-,TRBJ1-2,TRBV30,TGTGCCTGGAGCGGTCAGACAGTCGGCTACACCTTC,CAWSGQTVGYTF
-,TRBD1,TRBJ2-5,TRBV7-2,TGTGCCAGCAGCCCCGACAGGGGCTGGGAGGAGACCCAGTACTTC,CASSPDRGWEETQYF
-,-,TRBJ2-2,TRBV6-4,TGTGCCAGCCGACCAGGGGAGGCCGGGGAGCTGTTTTTT,CASRPGEAGELFF
once,-,TRBJ2-7,TRBV27,TGTGCCAGCAGTTTGAACGGAGAGGGGTACGAGCAGTACTTC,CASSLNGEGYEQYF
many,-,TRBJ2-5,TRBV24-1,TGTGCCACCAGTGATGCGTCCCAAGAGACCCAGTACTTC,CATSDASQETQYF
-,-,TRBJ1-2,TRBV11-2,TGTGCCAGCAGCTTGGGTGGAGGATATGGCTACACCTTC,CASSLGGGYGYTF
-,TRBD1,TRBJ1-1,TRBV2,TGTGCCAGCAGCCCTTCCCCGGGACAGGGGGTCTTGGGCACTGAAGCTTTCTTT,CASSPSPGQGVLGTEAFF
-,TRBD2,TRBJ2-5,TRBV30,TGTGCCTGGCACTTTGGGGGGGCCCAGTACTTC,CAWHFGGAQYF
-,-,TRBJ2-3,TRBV3-1/TRBV3-2,TGTGCCAGCAGCCAACAGGGGTGGGGCACAGATACGCAGTATTTT,CASSQQGWGTDTQYF
-,-,TRBJ1-1,TRBV10-3,TGTGCCATCACCCCTAGGGAAAACACTGAAGCTTTCTTT,CAITPRENTEAFF
-,-,TRBJ1-5,TRBV5-8,TGTGCCAGCAGCTTGTTAGAGCCGAAGGATTTT,CASSLLEPKDF
-,-,TRBJ1-5,TRBV19,TGTGCCAGTAGTATAAGTGGGGGCAATCAGCCCCAGCATTTT,CASSISGGNQPQHF
-,TRBD2,TRBJ2-2,TRBV5-1,TGCGCCAGCAGCCCCCGGACTAGCGGGAACACCGGGGAGCTGTTTTTT,CASSPRTSGNTGELFF
-,-,TRBJ2-5,TRBV29-1,TGCAGCGTTGTAAGGGATCAAGAGACCCAGTACTTC,CSVVRDQETQYF